Presented here are 28 T cell receptor beta chains from one specimen sequenced in a study of cytomegalovirus exposure and HLA in healthy donors. Generated by immunoSEQ multiplex PCR, the TCRdb table keeps only in-frame clones and is missing some. The sample has about 140,000 clones; approximately 90% are singletons. Specimen: PBMCs. All receptors derive from a man younger than 35 in good health and CMV-seropositive.

The chain links TRBV28 to TRBJ2-1, with D perhaps matching TRBD1 (5 bases). The length of the CDR3 is 16 residues. Germline V gene data show CDR1 as MDHEN and CDR2 as SYDVKM. Trimming removed 2 bases from V and 2 bases from J, with 13 bases in between. The CDR3, as DNA: TGTGCCAGCAGTTTACAGGGATCTATCACCTACAATGAGCAGTTCTTC. This gives the protein CASSLQGSITYNEQFF.

This chain links TRBV11-2 with TRBJ2-2; a possible D gene is TRBD2 (6 bases). The V end was cut by 4 bases, the J end by 4 bases, with 13 bases between. From germline, CDR1 is SGHAT and CDR2 FQNNGV. The CDR3 has 15 amino acids. CDR3 residues: CASSSLRESTGELFF. In DNA form, the CDR3 reads TGTGCCAGCAGCTCTCTCCGGGAGAGCACCGGGGAGCTGTTTTTT.

The chain employs TRBV28 and TRBJ2-1, with a tentative D call TRBD1 (6 bases). Germline V lookup: CDR1 MDHEN, CDR2 SYDVKM. Trimming stripped 6 bases from V and 8 bases from J, with 11 bases between. This CDR3 contains 12 residues. The CDR3 protein is CASRGDIHEQFF. CDR3 in DNA: TGTGCCAGCAGAGGGGACATCCATGAGCAGTTCTTC.

The rearrangement uses TRBV6-1 and TRBJ2-2; tentatively, D is TRBD1 (5 bases). CDR1 and CDR2 from the germline V gene are MNHNS and SASEGT. The CDR3 sequence is 15 residues long. Trimming took 1 base from V and 7 from J, leaving 13 bases between them. The CDR3 here is CASSEGPRADGELFF. The CDR3 bases are TGTGCCAGCAGTGAAGGGCCCAGGGCGGACGGGGAGCTGTTTTTT.

J is TRBJ2-3 and V is TRBV10-2, with 7 bases lining up with TRBD2. CDR1 WSHSY and CDR2 SAAADI come from the germline V gene. The CDR3 covers 16 residues. V trimming: 3 bases; J trimming: 0 bases; junction bases outside the gene matches: 6. The CDR3 region has the DNA TGCGCCAGCAGTGATATTGCGGGAGCTAGCACAGATACGCAGTATTTT. Amino acid sequence: CASSDIAGASTDTQYF.

The chain carries TRBV6-6 and TRBJ1-1; the D is unclear. Between the trimmed V and J ends, which lost 7 bases and 0 bases, there was a span of 12 bases. Germline assignment: CDR1 MNHNY and CDR2 SVGAGI (reference sequence). The CDR3 totals 14 residues. The CDR3 protein is CASIRSEVNTEAFF. The CDR3 DNA reads as TGTGCCAGCATTCGATCAGAGGTGAACACTGAAGCTTTCTTT.

This rearrangement joins TRBV5-4 to TRBJ1-1, with D perhaps TRBD1 (6 bases). Trimming removed 0 bases from V and 5 bases from J, with 11 bases in between. CDR1 SGHNT and CDR2 YYREEE come from the germline V gene (reference sequence). The CDR3 covers 14 residues. The CDR3 region is CASSLARGGTEAFF. The CDR3 DNA sequence: TGTGCCAGCAGCTTGGCCAGGGGTGGGACTGAAGCTTTCTTT.

This sequence joins TRBV7-2 and TRBJ2-1, with 7 positions matching TRBD1. V trimming: 5 bases; J trimming: 5 bases; junction bases outside the gene matches: 6. CDR3 length: 14 residues. CDR1 SGHTA and CDR2 FQGNSA come from the germline V gene. The chain's CDR3 is CASSTGQPHNEQFF. The CDR3 DNA is TGTGCCAGCAGCACGGGACAGCCCCACAATGAGCAGTTCTTC.

The genes are TRBV7-9 and TRBJ1-5, with D tentatively TRBD1 (5 bases). The CDR3 is 14 residues long. The V end was cut by 5 bases, the J end by 1 base, with 9 bases between. From germline, CDR1 is SEHNR and CDR2 FQNEAQ (reference sequence). CDR3 in DNA: TGTGCCAGCAGCCATCGGGGGAGCAATCAGCCCCAGCATTTT. Amino acids: CASSHRGSNQPQHF.

On this clone: Distinct nucleotide sequences in the sample also encode this CDR3. The V call is TRBV27, the J call TRBJ1-2; maybe TRBD1 (6 bases). The CDR3 extends over 13 amino acids. Germline lookup yields CDR1 MNHEY and CDR2 SMNVEV (reference sequence). V shed 3 bases and J shed 4 bases, with 9 bases lying between them. Written as DNA, the CDR3 is TGTGCCAGCAGTTTCAGGGGTGCCTATGGCTACACCTTC. This gives the protein CASSFRGAYGYTF.

The chain employs TRBV6-1 and TRBJ1-6; D remains ambiguous. This CDR3 is 13 amino acids long. Germline assignment: CDR1 MNHNS and CDR2 SASEGT. The V end was cut by 4 bases, the J end by 8 bases, with 9 bases between. DNA for the CDR3: TGTGCCAGCAGTGCGGGAGTCGATTCACCCCTCCACTTT. Protein sequence: CASSAGVDSPLHF.

The chain uses TRBV6-5 and TRBJ2-4; maybe TRBD2 (5 bases). Between the trimmed V and J ends, which lost 4 bases and 7 bases, there was a span of 17 bases. Germline CDR1 MNHEY, CDR2 SVGAGI. This CDR3 spans 15 amino acids. CDR3 DNA: TGTGCCAGCAGTTCACCCAAGGAAGTAGCGAACATTCAGTACTTC. This sequence encodes CASSSPKEVANIQYF.

The chain recombines TRBV7-9 with TRBJ1-2, with D possibly TRBD1 on 5 matching bases. The V and J ends lost 3 bases and 3 bases respectively, with 14 bases between them. From germline, CDR1 is SEHNR and CDR2 FQNEAQ (reference sequence). The CDR3 is 15 amino acids. CDR3 loop: CASSFEEGGDYGYTF. In DNA form, the CDR3 reads TGTGCCAGCAGCTTCGAAGAGGGAGGGGACTATGGCTACACCTTC. Combining the CDR3 with reference TRBV7-9 and TRBJ1-2 gives the whole variable domain DTGVSQNPRHKITKRGQNVTFRCDPISEHNRLYWYRQTLGQGPEFLTYFQNEAQLEKSRLLSDRFSAERPKGSFSTLEIQRTEQGDSAMYLCASSFEEGGDYGYTFGSGTRLTVV.

This clone is a singleton in its sample. This chain joins TRBV5-6 and TRBJ1-6; 9 bases align to TRBD1. V gave up 0 bases and J gave up 10 bases; unmatched junction bases: 8. Germline V gene lookup returns CDR1 SGHDT and CDR2 YYEEEE. There are 16 residues in the CDR3. CDR3 sequence: CASSLGDRAVRSPLHF. Written as DNA, the CDR3 is TGTGCCAGCAGCTTGGGGGACAGGGCGGTTCGGTCACCCCTCCACTTT.

The chain recombines TRBV9 with TRBJ2-2; perhaps TRBD1 as D (6 bases). Between the trimmed V and J ends, which lost 0 bases and 9 bases, there was a span of 15 bases. This CDR3 region has 15 residues. Germline values: CDR1 SGDLS, CDR2 YYNGEE. The chain's CDR3 is CASSVAQGTSRELFF. The CDR3 DNA reads TGTGCCAGCAGCGTAGCACAGGGAACTTCGCGGGAGCTGTTTTTT.

This chain connects TRBV19 to TRBJ1-4; TRBD1 matches at 9 bases. The ends lost 4 bases at V and 5 bases at J; junction bases unmatched: 5. Per the germline V gene, CDR1 is LNHDA and CDR2 is SQIVND (reference sequence). The CDR3 contains 15 residues. Written as DNA, the CDR3 is TGTGCCAGTAGTAGACCCGGGACAGGGAATGAAAAACTGTTTTTT. Residues: CASSRPGTGNEKLFF.

This clone came up once. The chain combines TRBV5-1 with TRBJ1-2, with TRBD1 matching over 8 bases. This CDR3 is 17 amino acids long. The V and J ends lost 0 bases and 5 bases, in that order; junction bases with no gene match: 12. Germline CDR1 is SGHRS and CDR2 is YFSETQ. CDR3 loop: CASSLALRGTGLYGYTF. Written as DNA, the CDR3 is TGCGCCAGCAGCTTGGCCTTAAGGGGGACAGGATTATATGGCTACACCTTC.

V usage is TRBV30 and J usage is TRBJ1-4; 7 nucleotides align to TRBD1. The germline gives CDR1 GTSNPN, CDR2 SVGIG (reference sequence). The CDR3 is made up of 14 amino acids. The V gene end was trimmed by 4 bases and the J gene end by 6 bases; junction bases not matched to a gene: 8. As DNA, the CDR3 is TGTGCCTGGAAAACGTCAGGGGGAGATGAAAAACTGTTTTTT. This encodes CAWKTSGGDEKLFF. Using reference TRBV30 and TRBJ1-4 for the parts outside the CDR3, the full variable domain is SQTIHQWPATLVQPVGSPLSLECTVEGTSNPNLYWYRQAAGRGLQLLFYSVGIGQISSEVPQNLSASRPQDRQFILSSKKLLLSDSGFYLCAWKTSGGDEKLFFGSGTQLSVL.

The rearrangement links TRBV4-2 to TRBJ2-3, with 10 bases identical to TRBD2. The CDR3 has 16 residues. V shed 5 bases and J 0 bases; nucleotides not matched to a gene: 5. Per the germline V gene, CDR1 is LGHNA and CDR2 is YNFKEQ. CDR3 bases: TGTGCCAGCAGCTTACGGACTAGCGGAAGCACAGATACGCAGTATTTT. It specifies CASSLRTSGSTDTQYF.

The chain links TRBV28 to TRBJ2-1, with TRBD2 matching 9 bases. This CDR3 has 16 amino acids. Germline V CDR1 and CDR2: MDHEN, SYDVKM. The junction had 5 bases not matched to a gene; V was cut back by 1 base and J by 4 bases. The chain's CDR3 is CASSLSGLAQYNEQFF. CDR3 DNA: TGTGCCAGCAGTTTATCCGGACTAGCGCAATACAATGAGCAGTTCTTC.

This clone was found once. V usage is TRBV11-2 and J usage is TRBJ1-4; D is perhaps TRBD1 (5 bases). The CDR3 length is 16 residues. The germline gives CDR1 SGHAT, CDR2 FQNNGV. Trimming removed 0 bases from V and 4 bases from J, with 12 bases in between. CDR3 bases: TGTGCCAGCAGCTTAGAGAGGGGACTCGATAATGAAAAACTGTTTTTT. Encoded protein: CASSLERGLDNEKLFF. The variable domain in full, completed from reference TRBV11-2 and TRBJ1-4, reads EAGVAQSPRYKIIEKRQSVAFWCNPISGHATLYWYQQILGQGPKLLIQFQNNGVVDDSQLPKDRFSAERLKGVDSTLKIQPAKLEDSAVYLCASSLERGLDNEKLFFGSGTQLSVL.

The chain joins TRBV7-3 to TRBJ1-5; 8 nucleotides align to TRBD1. CDR3 size: 17 residues. Germline V lookup: CDR1 SGHTA, CDR2 FQGTGA. J was trimmed by 0 bases and V by 5 bases; bases with no gene match: 9. The CDR3 DNA is TGTGCCAGCAGCCTTACGGCAGGGGGCTCTAGCAATCAGCCCCAGCATTTT. Its protein product is CASSLTAGGSSNQPQHF.

V gene TRBV7-8 combines with J gene TRBJ1-1, with a possible D match to TRBD1 (5 bases). Trimming removed 1 base at V and 14 bases at J, with 20 bases between. Germline assignment: CDR1 SGHVS and CDR2 FQNEAQ. CDR3 size: 14 residues. This CDR3 reads CASSLEGWTRVHFF. The CDR3 coding sequence is TGTGCCAGCAGCTTAGAGGGGTGGACCCGGGTTCACTTCTTT.

CDR3 region: CASSKHPMDTARSSGANVLTF. The DNA for the CDR3 is TGTGCCAGCAGCAAACATCCAATGGACACTGCTCGAAGCTCTGGGGCCAACGTCCTGACTTTC. This rearrangement joins TRBV9 to TRBJ2-6, with D possibly being TRBD1 (5 bases). The CDR3 totals 21 residues. CDR1 is SGDLS and CDR2 is YYNGEE in the germline V gene. Between the trimmed V and J ends, which lost 4 bases and 0 bases, there was a span of 26 bases.

This clone was detected only once. This chain links TRBV18 with TRBJ2-1, with a tentative D call TRBD2 (6 bases). From germline, CDR1 is KGHSH and CDR2 LQKENI. Trimming took off 2 bases at V and 5 bases at J, with 19 bases between the two ends. This CDR3 is 17 amino acids long. Written as DNA, the CDR3 is TGTGCCAGCTCACCAAGAGTTGTGCGGGGCACCAACAATGAGCAGTTCTTC. Translating gives CASSPRVVRGTNNEQFF.

This rearrangement joins TRBV6-1 to TRBJ1-5, with D possibly being TRBD1 (6 bases). V lost 7 bases, J lost 3 bases, and 7 bases lay in between. This CDR3 comprises 12 residues. The germline V gene encodes CDR1 MNHNS and CDR2 SASEGT. DNA for the CDR3: TGTGCCAGCAACAGGGTCAATCAGCCCCAGCATTTT. Translated: CASNRVNQPQHF.

The chain recombines TRBV6-1 with TRBJ2-2; D unclear. V shed 4 bases and J shed 7 bases, with 13 bases lying between them. CDR1 MNHNS and CDR2 SASEGT come from the germline V gene. The CDR3 runs 14 residues. The CDR3 spells CASSGPSRGGELFF. CDR3 DNA sequence: TGTGCCAGCAGTGGCCCCAGTAGAGGCGGGGAGCTGTTTTTT.

This chain links TRBV9 with TRBJ2-2; the match to TRBD1 covers 7 bases. CDR1 and CDR2 from the germline V gene are SGDLS and YYNGEE. CDR3 length equals 17 residues. With V trimmed by 0 bases and J by 4 bases, 9 bases remained unmatched. CDR3 protein: CASSVEGQPLATGELFF. DNA of the CDR3: TGTGCCAGCAGCGTAGAGGGACAGCCGCTGGCCACCGGGGAGCTGTTTTTT.